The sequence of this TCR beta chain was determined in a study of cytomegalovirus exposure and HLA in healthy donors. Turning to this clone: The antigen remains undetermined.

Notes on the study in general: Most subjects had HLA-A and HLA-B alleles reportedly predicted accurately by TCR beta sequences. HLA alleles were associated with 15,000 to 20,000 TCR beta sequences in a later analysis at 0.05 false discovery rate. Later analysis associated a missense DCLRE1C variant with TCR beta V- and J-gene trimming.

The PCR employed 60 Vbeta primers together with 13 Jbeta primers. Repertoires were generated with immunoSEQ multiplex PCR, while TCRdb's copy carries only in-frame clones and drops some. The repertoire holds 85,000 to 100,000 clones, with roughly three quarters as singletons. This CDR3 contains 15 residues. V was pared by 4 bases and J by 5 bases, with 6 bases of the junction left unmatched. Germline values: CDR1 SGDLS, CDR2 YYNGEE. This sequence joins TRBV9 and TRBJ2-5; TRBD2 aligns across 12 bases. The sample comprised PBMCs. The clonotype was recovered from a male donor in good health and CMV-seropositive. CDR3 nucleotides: TGTGCCAGCAGCCCTCTGACTAGCGGGGGTGAGACCCAGTACTTC. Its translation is CASSPLTSGGETQYF. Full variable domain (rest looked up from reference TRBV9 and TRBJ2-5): DSGVTQTPKHLITATGQRVTLRCSPRSGDLSVYWYQQSLDQGLQFLIQYYNGEERAKGNILERFSAQQFPDLHSELNLSSLELGDSALYFCASSPLTSGGETQYFGPGTRLLVL.